This paragraph reports one T cell receptor (beta chain). Authors' methods: Out-of-frame sequences were removed, leaving 2,204,828 distinct TCRbeta sequences. Sequencing used immunoSEQ multiplex PCR; TCRdb keeps in-frame clones, though not all of them. V, J and clone size were drawn from that table, and D and trimming were deduced from the DNA. The data show nearly 50,000 clones, with 78% seen just once and approximately 0.78% held by the top ten. Germline V CDR1 and CDR2: SGHNT, YYREEE (reference sequence). This CDR3 comprises 14 residues. Trimming removed 4 bases from V and 7 bases from J; junction bases left unmatched: 9. The sort gate was single viable CD3+CD4+CD8-CD45RO+ cells for memory CD4+ T cells. Donors' CMV status reflects serum IgG against pp150, pp28, p38, p52. The data belong to a study of memory CD4+ T cells and cytomegalovirus serostatus.

Sequencing was done on a sample of memory CD4+ T cells from blood. The TCR originated in an adult in good health and CMV-seronegative. The J gene is TRBJ2-7, the V gene TRBV5-4; 9 nucleotides align to TRBD1. This chain's CDR3 is CASSRDRALREQYF. The CDR3 DNA reads as TGTGCCAGCAGCCGGGACAGGGCCCTTAGGGAGCAGTACTTC.